Described below is a single TCR beta chain sequence and its context. Being one base from a much bigger clone, this may be a read error. This entry belongs to a study of T-cell reconstitution after alpha-beta-depleted transplantation in children. The authors prepared the TCRbeta library with unique molecular identifiers. TCRdb independently ran MiXCR on the PCR reads; one entry per CDR3 protein. The table records about 300,000 distinct CDR3 sequences, 10% of them present only once. This receptor was obtained from a boy younger than two with acute myeloid leukemia, due to receive a stem cell transplant. The material was PBMCs, obtained before TCRalphabeta/CD19-depleted stem cell transplant.

CDR3 bases: TGTGCCAGCAGTTTCGGTGGGATCGGCTATGGCTACACCTTC. It encodes CASSFGGIGYGYTF. The chain has TRBV28 and TRBJ1-2; D call uncertain. The CDR3 contains 14 residues. The V gene's germline CDR1 is MDHEN and CDR2 SYDVKM. Trimming left V 3 bases short and J 4 bases short, with 12 bases between.